This T cell receptor (beta chain) was captured by sequencing in a study of early T cells in non-severe SARS-CoV-2 infection. Across the study: Investigators sequenced bulk RNA drawn from unsorted whole blood, and chains remained unpaired.

Concerning this clonotype itself: The antigen is not known.

CDR1 is MNHEY, CDR2 SMNVEV, per germline (reference sequence). V lost 6 bases, J lost 5 bases, and 7 bases stayed unmatched. This CDR3 is 14 amino acids long. Points from the study as a whole: VDJdb matching skewed toward anti-spike CD8 responses, missing private and CD4 specificities.

The TCR library protocol attached unique molecular identifiers to the individual cDNA molecules. TCRdb reanalysed the 5' RACE reads using MiXCR and keeps one entry per CDR3 protein. The data contain 80,000 to 95,000 distinct CDR3 sequences, approximately 17% of them singletons. The material was whole blood, obtained at baseline. The chain employs TRBV27 and TRBJ1-5, with 7 bases lining up with TRBD1. The sequence was collected from an adult who was a healthcare worker with PCR-confirmed SARS-CoV-2 infection or an uninfected control (not recorded which). CDR3 loop: CASSPVQGDQPQHF. The CDR3 DNA reads as TGTGCCAGCAGCCCCGTGCAGGGGGATCAGCCCCAGCATTTT.